The 19 T cell receptor beta chains in this list originate from one sample, sequenced in a study of T-cell reconstitution after alpha-beta-depleted transplantation in children. Unique molecular identifiers were used in preparing the TCRbeta library. MiXCR was run by TCRdb on the PCR reads, yielding one entry per CDR3 protein. The sample shows under 20,000 distinct CDR3 sequences, over 10% of them seen only once. Specimen: PBMCs, mostly from graft donor cells, collected 60 days after TCRalphabeta/CD19-depleted stem cell transplant. The receptors were gathered from a female patient between 2 and 15 years old who had a stem cell transplant for congenital amegakaryocytic thrombocytopenia, so the T cells may come from the graft donor.

The table lists this clonotype with many counts. This chain uses TRBV5-1 with TRBJ2-3; D uncertain. The V gene's germline CDR1 is SGHRS and CDR2 YFSETQ. The CDR3 contains 13 residues. Trimming took 6 bases from V and 0 from J, leaving 8 bases between them. The DNA for the CDR3 is TGCGCCAGCAAGGAGAGTAGCACAGATACGCAGTATTTT. Encoded protein: CASKESSTDTQYF.

This clonotype was detected ten times or more. The chain recombines TRBV5-1 with TRBJ2-2; no clear D. V was cut by 1 base and J by 2 bases, with 15 bases left in between. The CDR3 consists of 17 residues. Germline CDR1 SGHRS, CDR2 YFSETQ. CDR3 protein: CASSLNPAVGNTGELFF. CDR3 in DNA: TGCGCCAGCAGCTTGAACCCGGCGGTGGGAAACACCGGGGAGCTGTTTTTT.

The V call is TRBV20-1, the J call TRBJ2-7, with 10 positions matching TRBD1. CDR3 length equals 16 residues. The germline gives CDR1 DFQATT, CDR2 SNEGSKA (reference sequence). V lost 0 bases, J lost 5 bases, and 10 bases stayed unmatched. As DNA, the CDR3 is TGCAGTGCTAGAGATCTGGTAGGGACAGGGGTACACGAGCAGTACTTC. Amino acid sequence: CSARDLVGTGVHEQYF.

This clonotype is deemed medium-sized (0.01 to 0.1%). This chain uses TRBV14 with TRBJ2-2; 10 positions match TRBD2. In germline, CDR1 is SGHDN, CDR2 FVKESK. The V and J ends lost 0 bases and 6 bases, in that order; junction bases with no gene match: 7. The CDR3 is 17 amino acids. This chain's CDR3 is CASSQELGLAGAGELFF. Written as DNA, the CDR3 is TGTGCCAGCAGCCAAGAATTGGGGCTAGCGGGAGCCGGGGAGCTGTTTTTT. The entire variable domain, with the rest obtained from reference TRBV14 and TRBJ2-2, is as follows: EAGVTQFPSHSVIEKGQTVTLRCDPISGHDNLYWYRRVMGKEIKFLLHFVKESKQDESGMPNNRFLAERTGGTYSTLKVQPAELEDSGVYFCASSQELGLAGAGELFFGEGSRLTVL.

There are many counts of this clonotype. This chain links TRBV12-3 or TRBV12-4 with TRBJ2-3; D not resolved. The CDR3 extends over 14 amino acids. Trimming cost V 6 bases and J 2 bases, with 12 bases left between them. CDR3 coding DNA: TGTGCCAGCAGCCAGAGCGCGGCCACAGATACGCAGTATTTT. Translation gives CASSQSAATDTQYF.

The chain combines TRBV10-3 with TRBJ2-3; TRBD2 aligns across 7 bases. V gave up 8 bases and J gave up 2 bases; unmatched junction bases: 13. The CDR3 runs 16 residues. Germline assignment: CDR1 ENHRY and CDR2 SYGVKD. This CDR3 is CAIAGTSGTYTDTQYF. The CDR3 DNA follows: TGTGCCATCGCCGGGACGAGCGGGACTTACACAGATACGCAGTATTTT.

This clonotype was found once. CDR3 DNA: TGTGCCAGCTCACCTTATACAGGTTTCTCCTACGAGCAGTACTTC. This encodes CASSPYTGFSYEQYF. The rearrangement links TRBV18 to TRBJ2-7; D perhaps matches TRBD1 (5 bases). V was cut by 3 bases and J by 0 bases, with 12 bases left in between. CDR3 length equals 15 residues. Germline V gene data show CDR1 as KGHSH and CDR2 as LQKENI.

This clonotype was recorded only once. The CDR3 nucleotides read TGCAGTGCTAATGTCATCGAGGACTTCCTGGCGTACAATGAGCAGTTCTTC. Protein sequence: CSANVIEDFLAYNEQFF. The rearrangement links TRBV20-1 to TRBJ2-1; D is possibly TRBD2 (5 bases). The CDR3 is made up of 17 amino acids. V gave up 4 bases and J gave up 4 bases, with 23 bases separating them. Germline CDR1 is DFQATT and CDR2 is SNEGSKA (reference sequence).

Many counts were recorded for this clonotype. The chain carries TRBV7-7 and TRBJ1-6; TRBD1 might be the D (5 bases). V was clipped by 0 bases and J by 10 bases, with 22 bases between them. CDR3 length: 18 amino acids. The germline gives CDR1 SSHAT, CDR2 FNYEAQ (reference sequence). This chain's CDR3 is CASSLARRWGREESPLHF. The CDR3, as DNA: TGTGCCAGCAGCTTAGCTCGGCGATGGGGCAGGGAGGAATCACCCCTCCACTTT. The full variable domain, in which reference TRBV7-7 and TRBJ1-6 provide the parts outside the CDR3, is GAGVSQSPRYKVTKRGQDVTLRCDPISSHATLYWYQQALGQGPEFLTYFNYEAQPDKSGLPSDRFSAERPEGSISTLTIQRTEQRDSAMYRCASSLARRWGREESPLHFGNGTRLTVT.

This clonotype occurred many times. The CDR3 DNA is TGTGCCATCAGTTTGCAGGAGGGCTATGGCTACACCTTC. It yields the protein CAISLQEGYGYTF. This rearrangement joins TRBV10-3 to TRBJ1-2; no definite D call. Germline CDR1 ENHRY, CDR2 SYGVKD. The CDR3 is 13 amino acids. Trimming removed 5 bases from V and 4 bases from J, with 11 bases in between.

The sample holds many counts of this clonotype. The chain joins TRBV18 to TRBJ2-5; D unresolved. The V gene's germline CDR1 is KGHSH and CDR2 LQKENI. Between the trimmed V and J ends, which lost 2 bases and 5 bases, there was a span of 3 bases. The CDR3 length is 11 residues. CDR3 bases: TGTGCCAGCTCACCAATTGAGACCCAGTACTTC. The encoded protein is CASSPIETQYF.

The chain recombines TRBV20-1 with TRBJ2-1, with 9 positions matching TRBD1. The CDR3 runs 14 residues. Losses at the gene ends were 5 bases for V and 5 bases for J; bases not matched to a gene: 7. Germline V gene lookup returns CDR1 DFQATT and CDR2 SNEGSKA (reference sequence). The CDR3 DNA follows: TGCAGTGCTGACCGGGACAGGGCTGACAATGAGCAGTTCTTC. It translates to CSADRDRADNEQFF.

The chain employs TRBV14 and TRBJ2-4; TRBD2 matches 10 bases. The junction had 11 bases not matched to a gene; V was cut back by 1 base and J by 2 bases. Germline loops: CDR1 SGHDN, CDR2 FVKESK. The CDR3 spans 19 residues. CDR3 sequence reads: CASSQGPSGGWITKNIQYF. The CDR3 nucleotides are TGTGCCAGCAGCCAAGGACCTAGCGGGGGTTGGATAACCAAAAACATTCAGTACTTC.

This clonotype showed up many times. The chain links TRBV7-2 to TRBJ2-5; no reliable D call. Germline CDR1 and CDR2: SGHTA and FQGNSA. Trimming cost V 4 bases and J 1 base, with 10 bases left between them. The CDR3 length is 14 residues. CDR3 in DNA: TGTGCCAGCAGCTCGACAATGCGCCAAGAGACCCAGTACTTC. It translates to CASSSTMRQETQYF.

This clonotype was counted only a few times. This chain links TRBV10-3 with TRBJ1-2; D is undetermined. Between the trimmed V and J ends, which lost 7 bases and 7 bases, there was a span of 13 bases. The CDR3 loop spans 12 amino acids. CDR1 is ENHRY and CDR2 is SYGVKD in the germline V gene. Here the CDR3 DNA reads TGTGCCATCAAAACGGGAGCCAGTGGCTACACCTTC. Translated: CAIKTGASGYTF.

This clonotype was seen many times. V gene TRBV20-1 combines with J gene TRBJ2-1, with a weak D call TRBD2 (6 bases). The CDR3 sequence is 16 residues long. From germline, CDR1 is DFQATT and CDR2 SNEGSKA (reference sequence). V lost 3 bases and J lost 5, with 20 bases in between. The CDR3 DNA reads as TGCAGTGCTAGGGGGGGTGCTAGCCCCCGACACAATGAGCAGTTCTTC. Its protein is CSARGGASPRHNEQFF.

This clonotype was detected a few times. The chain's CDR3 is CSAREPGGNTEAFF. The CDR3 DNA sequence: TGCAGTGCTAGAGAGCCAGGGGGCAATACTGAAGCTTTCTTT. The chain is built from TRBV20-1 and TRBJ1-1; TRBD1 agrees at 8 bases. Germline CDR1 reads DFQATT; CDR2 reads SNEGSKA (reference sequence). V was pared by 0 bases and J by 5 bases, with 5 bases of the junction left unmatched. The CDR3 loop spans 14 amino acids.

The CDR3 nucleotides read TGTGCCAGCAGTGGCCCAGCGGGAGTTTTGTACGAGCAGTACTTC. Translated, it gives CASSGPAGVLYEQYF. V usage is TRBV2 and J usage is TRBJ2-7, with 8 bases identical to TRBD2. V gave up 4 bases and J gave up 4 bases; unmatched junction bases: 9. Germline V gives CDR1 SNHLY, CDR2 FYNNEI. The CDR3 covers 15 residues.

This clonotype occurred many times. This chain links TRBV4-1 with TRBJ2-1, with D possibly being TRBD1 or TRBD2 (5 bases each). Germline V gene data show CDR1 as MGHRA and CDR2 as YSYEKL. The ends were cut back, 4 bases at V and 6 bases at J, with 22 bases in the middle. The length of the CDR3 is 17 residues. CDR3 coding DNA: TGCGCCAGCAGCCCGGGGCCTAGGGACCAAAACCCCAATGAGCAGTTCTTC. The encoded protein is CASSPGPRDQNPNEQFF.